Listed here are 20 T cell receptor beta chains from one sample, sequenced in a study of tumor-infiltrating lymphocytes in primary liver carcinoma. Starting from around 500 ng of total RNA, TCR beta cDNA was produced with a primer in the constant region. It was through three nested multiplex PCR rounds of slightly modified ARM-PCR that TCR beta libraries arose. A C-beta reverse primer and TRBV1-TRBV30 forward primers served in each of the first two PCR rounds, at 10 cycles apiece. TCRdb reprocessed the multiplex PCR reads via MiXCR and lists one record per CDR3 protein. The sample carries approximately 330,000 distinct CDR3 sequences, 65% recorded once. The study extracted blood RNA from unsorted whole blood and also extracted germline DNA. The material sequenced was peripheral blood. The receptors stem from a man in his forties with primary liver carcinoma and hepatitis B virus infection.

The V call is TRBV12-3 or TRBV12-4, the J call TRBJ1-1; no firm D call. CDR3 length: 13 amino acids. The V end lost 2 bases, the J end lost 2 bases, and 6 bases lay between the germline ends. CDR3 sequence reads: CASSLQLNTEAFF. DNA of the CDR3: TGTGCCAGCAGTTTACAGCTTAACACTGAAGCTTTCTTT.

Points on this clonotype: A read error may explain this, as a much larger clone is one base away. The chain carries TRBV5-5 and TRBJ2-7; weak D call: TRBD2 (6 bases). V was shortened by 8 bases and J by 2 bases, with 14 bases between the two germline ends. The CDR3 totals 13 residues. Germline CDR1 reads SGHKS; CDR2 reads YYEKEE (reference sequence). This CDR3 is CARSHAGTYEQYF. In DNA form, the CDR3 reads TGTGCCAGGAGCCACGCGGGGACCTACGAGCAGTACTTC.

The chain carries TRBV6-5 and TRBJ1-1; perhaps TRBD1 as D (6 bases). Trimming took off 10 bases at V and 3 bases at J, with 18 bases between the two ends. Germline CDR1 MNHEY, CDR2 SVGAGI. The CDR3 sequence is 14 residues long. CDR3 loop: CATFGGPSDTEAFF. The CDR3 bases are TGTGCCACCTTCGGGGGCCCGAGTGACACTGAAGCTTTCTTT.

This rearrangement joins TRBV5-4 to TRBJ2-3; TRBD1 is a possible D gene (5 bases). Germline CDR1 is SGHNT and CDR2 is YYREEE (reference sequence). The CDR3 runs to 13 residues. Trimming shortened V by 4 bases and J by 5 bases, and 11 bases separated the two germline ends. The CDR3 DNA sequence: TGTGCCAGCAGCCCACCCCAGGGAGATACGCAGTATTTT. Residues: CASSPPQGDTQYF. Full variable domain (rest looked up from reference TRBV5-4 and TRBJ2-3): ETGVTQSPTHLIKTRGQQVTLRCSSQSGHNTVSWYQQALGQGPQFIFQYYREEENGRGNFPPRFSGLQFPNYSSELNVNALELDDSALYLCASSPPQGDTQYFGPGTRLTVL.

As regards this clonotype: This may come from a read error, since a much larger clone is one base off. The V gene is TRBV5-5, the J gene TRBJ2-1; unclear D gene. The V end was cut by 1 base, the J end by 4 bases, with 6 bases between. From germline, CDR1 is SGHKS and CDR2 YYEKEE (reference sequence). The length of the CDR3 is 13 residues. In DNA, the CDR3 is TGTGCCAGCAGCTTGCTGGTATACAATGAGCAGTTCTTC. This encodes CASSLLVYNEQFF.

This clonotype was recorded many times. The chain recombines TRBV11-3 with TRBJ2-3; weak D call: TRBD2 (7 bases). The CDR3 consists of 12 residues. Germline values: CDR1 SGHNT, CDR2 YENEEA. Trimming took 4 bases from V and 10 from J, leaving 12 bases between them. CDR3 sequence reads: CASSSVGGAQYF. For the CDR3, the DNA is TGTGCCAGCAGCTCGGTAGGGGGGGCGCAGTATTTT.

Points on this clonotype: Lacking the conserved final phenylalanine or tryptophan, this CDR3 likely reflects a read error. The chain carries TRBV11-2 and TRBJ1-5, with a possible D match to TRBD1 (5 bases). Trimming left V 1 base short and J 5 bases short, with 12 bases between. The CDR3 has 15 amino acids. In germline, CDR1 is SGHAT, CDR2 FQNNGV. The CDR3 DNA reads TGTGCCAGCAGCTTAGGAAGGGCGGGGGATCAGCCCCAGCATCTT. Translating gives CASSLGRAGDQPQHL.

On this clonotype itself: A read error is possible here, since a much larger clone lies one base away. The genes are TRBV5-6 and TRBJ2-1; 8 nucleotides match TRBD2. This CDR3 spans 13 amino acids. The germline CDR1 and CDR2 sequences are SGHDT and YYEEEE. The CDR3, as DNA: TGTACCAGCAGCCCGGGGGGGTTAGGCGAGCAGTTCTTC. This translates into CTSSPGGLGEQFF.

A remark on this clonotype: One base away lies a much larger clone, so this may be a sequencing read error. This rearrangement joins TRBV28 to TRBJ1-3; a weak D match, TRBD1 (6 bases). CDR1 and CDR2 (germline): MDHEN, SYDVKM. The CDR3 extends over 12 amino acids. V was shortened by 10 bases and J by 3 bases, with 10 bases between the two germline ends. CDR3: CAIRGRGNTIYF. CDR3 coding DNA: TGTGCCATCAGGGGACGTGGAAACACCATATATTTT. The variable domain in full, with the rest retrieved from reference TRBV28 and TRBJ1-3, is DVKVTQSSRYLVKRTGEKVFLECVQDMDHENMFWYRQDPGLGLRLIYFSYDVKMKEKGDIPEGYSVSREKKERFSLILESASTNQTSMYLCAIRGRGNTIYFGEGSWLTVV.

This clonotype was observed a handful of times. The chain is built from TRBV5-4 and TRBJ2-5; TRBD2 is a possible D gene (6 bases). Trimming took off 2 bases at V and 2 bases at J, with 10 bases between the two ends. This CDR3 spans 14 amino acids. Germline-derived CDR1 and CDR2 are SGHNT and YYREEE (reference sequence). The CDR3 loop reads CASSLVAEQETQYF. CDR3 coding DNA: TGTGCCAGCAGCTTAGTAGCGGAACAAGAGACCCAGTACTTC.

Notes on this clonotype: One base away lies a much larger clone, so this may be a sequencing read error. The CDR3 carries no conserved terminal phenylalanine or tryptophan, so it likely arises from a read error. The chain recombines TRBV29-1 with TRBJ2-2; the D is unclear. The V end lost 5 bases, the J end lost 5 bases, and 6 bases lay between the germline ends. The CDR3 consists of 11 residues. Germline loops: CDR1 SQVTM, CDR2 ANQGSEA. Here the CDR3 reads CSVLFTGELFS. CDR3 coding DNA: TGCAGCGTTTTATTTACCGGGGAGCTGTTTTCT.

As to this clonotype: Compared with germline, one end of the junction differs, possibly owing to a read error. The chain couples TRBV11-2 to TRBJ2-1; TRBD2 might be the D (7 bases). Per germline, CDR1 SGHAT and CDR2 FQNNGV. The CDR3 is 14 amino acids. The CDR3 reads CANSFGGPTDEQFF. For the CDR3, the DNA is TGTGCCAACAGCTTCGGGGGGCCAACTGATGAGCAGTTCTTC. Combining the CDR3 with reference TRBV11-2 and TRBJ2-1 gives the whole variable domain EAGVAQSPRYKIIEKRQSVAFWCNPISGHATLYWYQQILGQGPKLLIQFQNNGVVDDSQLPKDRFSAERLKGVDSTLKIQPAKLEDSAVYLCANSFGGPTDEQFFGPGTRLTVL.

Notes on this clonotype: A read error may be the cause here, since a much bigger clone is one base away. The rearrangement joins TRBV6-2 or TRBV6-3 to TRBJ2-5; perhaps TRBD2 as D (5 bases). V was cut by 3 bases and J by 9 bases, with 8 bases left in between. CDR1 and CDR2 (germline): MNHEY, SVGEGT. CDR3 length: 11 residues. Here the CDR3 DNA reads TGTGCCAGCAGTTATCCGGAGGCCCAGTACTTC. Residues: CASSYPEAQYF.

Notes on this clonotype: Given a much more abundant clone one base away, this may be a read error. The gene calls are TRBV28 and TRBJ2-5; D may be TRBD2 (5 bases). The CDR3 loop spans 16 amino acids. From germline, CDR1 is MDHEN and CDR2 SYDVKM. V lost 5 bases, J lost 5 bases, and 21 bases lay in between. CDR3 residues: CASSQVLVGDGETQYF. The DNA of the CDR3 is TGTGCCAGCAGTCAGGTGCTAGTGGGAGATGGGGAGACCCAGTACTTC.

This sequence joins TRBV5-1 and TRBJ2-1; unclear D gene. Germline V gives CDR1 SGHRS, CDR2 YFSETQ. Trimming took off 3 bases at V and 13 bases at J, with 14 bases between the two ends. The CDR3 covers 12 residues. In nucleotides, the CDR3 is TGCGCCAGCAGCTCACTGGATACTGAACAGTTCTTC. The encoded protein is CASSSLDTEQFF.

The rearrangement uses TRBV11-2 and TRBJ2-5; TRBD2 is a possible D gene (5 bases). This CDR3 has 12 amino acids. Germline V CDR1 and CDR2: SGHAT, FQNNGV. V lost 10 bases and J 12 bases, leaving 21 bases between the germline ends. CDR3: CANGLDYWEEYF. DNA for the CDR3: TGTGCCAACGGCTTAGACTACTGGGAAGAGTACTTC.

A remark on this clonotype: A read error may explain this, as a much larger clone is one base away. V and J are TRBV6-1 and TRBJ2-1; TRBD1 matches 8 bases. The V gene's germline CDR1 is MNHNS and CDR2 SASEGT. This CDR3 region has 13 residues. DNA of the CDR3: TGTGCCAGCAGGATAGGACAGGGCAATGATCAGTTCTTC. Encoded protein: CASRIGQGNDQFF.

As regards this clonotype: The junction does not match germline at one end; this may be a read error. This chain uses TRBV25-1 with TRBJ1-6, with D possibly being TRBD1 (6 bases). CDR1 MGHDK and CDR2 SYGVNS come from the germline V gene. This CDR3 is built from 14 residues. CDR3 sequence: CTSTEQGWGSPLHF. In nucleotides, the CDR3 is TGTACCAGCACTGAACAGGGTTGGGGTTCACCCCTCCACTTT.

This clonotype was seen only once. The chain couples TRBV29-1 to TRBJ2-1; no clear D gene. Per germline, CDR1 SQVTM and CDR2 ANQGSEA. CDR3 length equals 12 residues. In nucleotides, the CDR3 is TGCCGCGCCCGCCCAGAAGGGAATGAGCAGTTCTTC. Translation: CRARPEGNEQFF.

This rearrangement joins TRBV29-1 to TRBJ2-1; TRBD2 aligns across 9 bases. The germline gives CDR1 SQVTM, CDR2 ANQGSEA. V gave up 6 bases and J gave up 2 bases; unmatched junction bases: 14. This CDR3 has 17 residues. The CDR3 DNA reads TGCAGCGTCAGACTTGCGGGAGGGTACATGGCCTACAATGAGCAGTTCTTC. Amino acid sequence: CSVRLAGGYMAYNEQFF.